This record concerns one T cell receptor beta chain sequence. What it binds is not known. The primer mix covered 54 TRBV segments and 13 TRBJ segments. Repertoires were generated with immunoSEQ multiplex PCR, while TCRdb's copy carries only in-frame clones and drops some. The sample records some 110,000 clones, 80% to 95% being singletons. Germline trimming cut 3 bases from V and 4 bases from J; bases unmatched to any gene: 6. The CDR3 consists of 14 residues. The germline V gene has CDR1 SGHRS and CDR2 YFSETQ. These data are taken from a study of T cell repertoires and HLA-DP antigens. Study-wide points: Sorted CD137+ cells had clonality around 0.39 against both alloantigens, versus around 0.04 pre-culture. Average cumulative frequency of previously undetected clones was approximately 34% against one allele and roughly 49% against the other.

The sequence derives from a woman between 18 and 30 years old in good health and CMV-seronegative. The chain is built from TRBV5-1 and TRBJ1-2; 7 bases align to TRBD1. Sequenced sample: CD4+ T cells from PBMCs. CDR3 sequence reads: CASSSDRVGYGYTF. Here the CDR3 DNA reads TGCGCCAGCAGCTCAGACAGGGTGGGCTATGGCTACACCTTC. The complete variable domain, with remaining parts taken from reference TRBV5-1 and TRBJ1-2, reads KAGVTQTPRYLIKTRGQQVTLSCSPISGHRSVSWYQQTPGQGLQFLFEYFSETQRNKGNFPGRFSGRQFSNSRSEMNVSTLELGDSALYLCASSSDRVGYGYTFGSGTRLTVV.